The 30 T cell receptor beta chains given below trace back to one sample, sequenced in a study of T cells in localized non-small cell lung cancer. Sequencing used immunoSEQ multiplex PCR; TCRdb keeps in-frame clones, though not all of them. The sample contains roughly 2,000 clones, 25% to 30% of which appear only once. Specimen: lung tumor tissue, collected before any cancer treatment. These receptors all stem from a woman aged 40 to 75 with stage I lung adenocarcinoma.

This clone was seen only a few times. This chain joins TRBV9 and TRBJ2-1; D possibly uses TRBD1 or TRBD2 (5 bases each). The germline V gene encodes CDR1 SGDLS and CDR2 YYNGEE. The length of the CDR3 is 17 residues. Trimming left V 0 bases short and J 9 bases short, with 22 bases between. The CDR3 DNA reads as TGTGCCAGCAGCGTAGCCAAACCCGGGACCCCTCGTGTTGAGCAGTTCTTC. Translation: CASSVAKPGTPRVEQFF.

By its share, this clone is medium-sized. Other DNA sequences in this sample translate to the same CDR3. The chain uses TRBV6-8 and TRBJ2-7; perhaps TRBD1 as D (6 bases). This CDR3 contains 13 residues. Deletions cut 3 bases from V and 2 bases from J, with 8 bases between. The germline V gene has CDR1 MNHGY and CDR2 SAAAGT. The CDR3 spells CASSYSGAYEQYF. CDR3 in DNA: TGTGCCAGCAGTTATTCAGGGGCCTACGAGCAGTACTTC.

By frequency in the sample, this clone is medium-sized. The chain employs TRBV11-3 and TRBJ2-7; 7 nucleotides align to TRBD1. The CDR3 spans 15 residues. From germline, CDR1 is SGHNT and CDR2 YENEEA. J lost 0 bases, V lost 5 bases, and 7 bases had no gene match. Here the CDR3 reads CASSTTGVSSYEQYF. CDR3 sequence (DNA): TGTGCCAGCAGCACCACAGGGGTGAGCTCCTACGAGCAGTACTTC.

The chain recombines TRBV11-3 with TRBJ1-2; no clear D gene. The V and J ends lost 6 bases and 1 base respectively, with 15 bases between them. This CDR3 contains 15 residues. From germline, CDR1 is SGHNT and CDR2 YENEEA. The CDR3 DNA reads as TGTGCCAGCAGTCATAACGTGGGGAATAACTATGGCTACACCTTC. Its translation: CASSHNVGNNYGYTF.

V usage is TRBV12-5 and J usage is TRBJ1-6; D gene uncertain. Germline V gene sequence: CDR1 LGHNT, CDR2 FRNRAP. The length of the CDR3 is 14 residues. CDR3 bases: TGTGCCAGTAGCCTGAGCTCCTATAATTCACCCCTCCACTTT. It translates to CASSLSSYNSPLHF.

This rearrangement joins TRBV29-1 to TRBJ1-1; D is perhaps TRBD1 (5 bases). CDR3 length equals 13 residues. V was clipped by 1 base and J by 2 bases, with 8 bases between them. Germline CDR1 and CDR2: SQVTM and ANQGSEA. CDR3 bases: TGCAGCGTTGAAGGGACACCAAACACTGAAGCTTTCTTT. Encoded protein: CSVEGTPNTEAFF. The whole variable domain, filled in from reference TRBV29-1 and TRBJ1-1, reads SAVISQKPSRDICQRGTSLTIQCQVDSQVTMMFWYRQQPGQSLTLIATANQGSEATYESGFVIDKFPISRPNLTFSTLTVSNMSPEDSSIYLCSVEGTPNTEAFFGQGTRLTVV.

By frequency in the sample, this clone is large. V and J are TRBV9 and TRBJ1-2, with 7 bases matching TRBD1. Germline V CDR1 and CDR2: SGDLS, YYNGEE. This CDR3 is 15 amino acids long. V was clipped by 4 bases and J by 3 bases; unmatched bases: 9. The CDR3 protein is CASSPRDSQDYGYTF. CDR3 coding DNA: TGTGCCAGCAGCCCCCGGGACAGTCAAGACTATGGCTACACCTTC.

In DNA form, the CDR3 reads TGCAGCGTTGGGCCCCTAGCGGTGGATACGCAGTATTTT. The encoded protein is CSVGPLAVDTQYF. The V gene is TRBV29-1, the J gene TRBJ2-3, with 7 positions matching TRBD2. CDR1 and CDR2 from the germline V gene are SQVTM and ANQGSEA. This CDR3 contains 13 residues. V was clipped by 4 bases and J by 6 bases; unmatched bases: 7.

This clone was counted only a few times. This rearrangement joins TRBV7-6 to TRBJ2-2, with 7 positions matching TRBD2. Losses at the gene ends were 5 bases for V and 7 bases for J; bases not matched to a gene: 10. This CDR3 is built from 15 residues. Germline lookup yields CDR1 SGHVS and CDR2 FNYEAQ. CDR3 in DNA: TGTGCCAGCAGCCCCCTGGGGGGGAAGGGCGGGGAGCTGTTTTTT. Protein product: CASSPLGGKGGELFF.

The rearrangement links TRBV10-2 to TRBJ1-2, with 8 bases fitting TRBD1. The CDR3 loop spans 16 amino acids. After removal of 7 bases from V and 3 bases from J, the junction contained 13 bases not matched to a gene. Germline V gene sequence: CDR1 WSHSY, CDR2 SAAADI. This CDR3 is CASNQEDRVGDYGYTF. CDR3 coding DNA: TGCGCCAGCAACCAGGAGGACAGGGTGGGTGACTATGGCTACACCTTC.

This clone appeared a few times. The CDR3, as DNA: TGTGCCAGTAGTACGAGGGGGCTCGGTGAAAAACTGTTTTTT. Residues: CASSTRGLGEKLFF. J is TRBJ1-4 and V is TRBV19; TRBD1 aligns across 7 bases. V was pared by 4 bases and J by 7 bases, with 6 bases of the junction left unmatched. The CDR3 is 14 amino acids. In germline, CDR1 is LNHDA, CDR2 SQIVND (reference sequence).

The V call is TRBV28, the J call TRBJ2-1; D is possibly TRBD1 or TRBD2 (7 bases each). Trimming took off 9 bases at V and 9 bases at J, with 21 bases between the two ends. The CDR3 runs 14 residues. Germline lookup yields CDR1 MDHEN and CDR2 SYDVKM. The CDR3 sequence is CASGGGGSFGEQFF. The CDR3 DNA reads as TGTGCCAGTGGAGGGGGCGGGAGTTTCGGTGAGCAGTTCTTC.

This clone was recorded once. The V and J genes are TRBV19 and TRBJ1-2; TRBD1 matches 7 bases. CDR1 LNHDA and CDR2 SQIVND come from the germline V gene (reference sequence). V lost 2 bases and J lost 4; bases outside the gene matches: 10. CDR3 length: 16 amino acids. CDR3 residues: CASSITAGGEAYGYTF. The CDR3 nucleotides read TGTGCCAGTAGTATAACGGCAGGGGGAGAAGCCTATGGCTACACCTTC.

The gene calls are TRBV15 and TRBJ2-5; 10 bases are shared with TRBD2. The V segment lost 0 bases and the J segment 5 bases; nucleotides outside the gene matches: 6. CDR3 size: 16 residues. Germline V gives CDR1 LNHNV, CDR2 YYDKDF (reference sequence). Written as DNA, the CDR3 is TGTGCCACCAGCAGAGAGTTGAGCGGGGGGGCGGAGACCCAGTACTTC. Translating gives CATSRELSGGAETQYF.

In its sample, this clone was seen a few times. The chain is built from TRBV9 and TRBJ1-6; 10 bases are a match to TRBD1. CDR3 length: 15 amino acids. CDR1 SGDLS and CDR2 YYNGEE come from the germline V gene. Trimming took 5 bases from V and 10 from J; bases not matched to a gene: 9. The CDR3 DNA reads TGTGCCAGCAGGCCCGGGACAGGGGAGAAATCACCCCTCCACTTT. Protein product: CASRPGTGEKSPLHF.

The chain recombines TRBV29-1 with TRBJ2-1, with 8 nucleotides matching TRBD2. Germline assignment: CDR1 SQVTM and CDR2 ANQGSEA. Germline trimming cut 4 bases from V and 9 bases from J; bases unmatched to any gene: 11. This CDR3 spans 14 amino acids. CDR3 coding DNA: TGCAGCGTTGCTTCCGGGAGGGCCGACGGTGAGCAGTTCTTC. Its protein product is CSVASGRADGEQFF.

This clone appeared once. V and J are TRBV19 and TRBJ1-1; TRBD1 agrees at 9 bases. The CDR3 spans 15 residues. Trimming cost V 4 bases and J 7 bases; bases outside gene matches: 10. Germline CDR1 reads LNHDA; CDR2 reads SQIVND (reference sequence). The CDR3: CASSTQGARNNEAFF. The CDR3 bases are TGTGCCAGTAGTACACAGGGGGCGCGTAATAATGAAGCTTTCTTT.

The chain recombines TRBV19 with TRBJ2-7; 10 bases match TRBD1. V gave up 4 bases and J gave up 1 base; unmatched junction bases: 4. Germline CDR1 is LNHDA and CDR2 is SQIVND (reference sequence). CDR3 size: 15 residues. This chain's CDR3 is CASSRPGQGSYEQYF. The DNA for the CDR3 is TGTGCCAGTAGTAGGCCGGGACAGGGGTCCTACGAGCAGTACTTC.

The chain is built from TRBV14 and TRBJ2-3, with no clear D. The CDR3 loop spans 15 amino acids. Trimming removed 1 base at V and 2 bases at J, with 10 bases between. Germline loops: CDR1 SGHDN, CDR2 FVKESK. The CDR3 nucleotides are TGTGCCAGCAGCCAAGTCCACTCCACCACAGATACGCAGTATTTT. This gives the protein CASSQVHSTTDTQYF. The entire variable domain, with the rest obtained from reference TRBV14 and TRBJ2-3, is as follows: EAGVTQFPSHSVIEKGQTVTLRCDPISGHDNLYWYRRVMGKEIKFLLHFVKESKQDESGMPNNRFLAERTGGTYSTLKVQPAELEDSGVYFCASSQVHSTTDTQYFGPGTRLTVL.

By frequency in the sample, this clone is medium-sized. The CDR3 loop reads CASQGQGANEQFF. CDR3 bases: TGTGCCAGCCAAGGACAGGGGGCGAATGAGCAGTTCTTC. The chain recombines TRBV6-8 with TRBJ2-1; TRBD1 aligns across 11 bases. Losses at the gene ends were 8 bases for V and 7 bases for J; bases not matched to a gene: 4. Germline V lookup: CDR1 MNHGY, CDR2 SAAAGT. The length of the CDR3 is 13 residues.

The J gene is TRBJ1-1, the V gene TRBV19; D unresolved. Per the germline V gene, CDR1 is LNHDA and CDR2 is SQIVND (reference sequence). V dropped 9 bases and J dropped 2 bases, with 16 bases sitting between them. CDR3 length: 14 amino acids. Here the CDR3 reads CASMIISANTEAFF. The CDR3, as DNA: TGTGCCAGCATGATTATCAGCGCCAACACTGAAGCTTTCTTT.

This clone has a handful of counts. The rearrangement joins TRBV30 to TRBJ1-5; D might be TRBD1 (6 bases). There are 14 residues in the CDR3. Germline V gene data show CDR1 as GTSNPN and CDR2 as SVGIG (reference sequence). Trimming took off 6 bases at V and 6 bases at J, with 18 bases between the two ends. The CDR3: CACQPGAGSQPQHF. CDR3 in DNA: TGTGCCTGTCAACCAGGGGCAGGAAGTCAGCCCCAGCATTTT. Together with reference TRBV30 and TRBJ1-5, the CDR3 gives the full variable domain: SQTIHQWPATLVQPVGSPLSLECTVEGTSNPNLYWYRQAAGRGLQLLFYSVGIGQISSEVPQNLSASRPQDRQFILSSKKLLLSDSGFYLCACQPGAGSQPQHFGDGTRLSIL.

By sample share, this clone is large (0.1 to 1%). CDR3 DNA: TGTGCCAGCAGCGTAGTCGTGGCGGGGGCCACCGGGGAGCTGTTTTTT. Translating gives CASSVVVAGATGELFF. The chain couples TRBV9 to TRBJ2-2; D possibly corresponds to TRBD2 (7 bases). V was pared by 0 bases and J by 4 bases, with 13 bases between. The CDR3 extends over 16 amino acids. The germline CDR1 and CDR2 sequences are SGDLS and YYNGEE. The full variable domain, its missing parts supplied by reference TRBV9 and TRBJ2-2, is DSGVTQTPKHLITATGQRVTLRCSPRSGDLSVYWYQQSLDQGLQFLIQYYNGEERAKGNILERFSAQQFPDLHSELNLSSLELGDSALYFCASSVVVAGATGELFFGEGSRLTVL.

This clone was picked up a small number of times. The chain uses TRBV7-4 and TRBJ2-1; no reliable D call. The CDR3 loop spans 13 amino acids. The germline V gene encodes CDR1 SGHVT and CDR2 SQSDAQ. The V end lost 1 base, the J end lost 9 bases, and 10 bases lay between the germline ends. CDR3: CASSLERAGEQFF. The CDR3 nucleotides read TGTGCCAGCAGCTTAGAAAGGGCCGGTGAGCAGTTCTTC.

Judged by abundance, this clone is medium-sized. The chain couples TRBV9 to TRBJ2-7; D possibly corresponds to TRBD1 (6 bases). Germline CDR1 is SGDLS and CDR2 is YYNGEE. V was clipped by 7 bases and J by 3 bases, with 11 bases between them. The length of the CDR3 is 12 residues. Here the CDR3 DNA reads TGTGCCAGCTCCGAACAGGGCTACGAGCAGTACTTC. Translating it yields CASSEQGYEQYF.

This clone rates as medium-sized. The chain is built from TRBV6-1 and TRBJ2-5, with D unclear. The germline gives CDR1 MNHNS, CDR2 SASEGT. The CDR3 extends over 14 amino acids. V gave up 1 base and J gave up 7 bases, with 13 bases separating them. In DNA, the CDR3 is TGTGCCAGCAGTGAAGTCGTAGTCGGTGGGACCCAGTACTTC. Amino acids: CASSEVVVGGTQYF.

This clone was observed a few times. The chain has TRBV6-8 and TRBJ2-6; weak D call: TRBD1 (6 bases). The CDR3 is 16 residues long. Trimming shortened V by 5 bases and J by 2 bases, and 13 bases separated the two germline ends. The germline CDR1 and CDR2 sequences are MNHGY and SAAAGT. CDR3 sequence reads: CASSPGHTTGANVLTF. In nucleotides, the CDR3 is TGTGCCAGCAGTCCGGGACACACAACTGGGGCCAACGTCCTGACTTTC.

This sequence joins TRBV11-3 and TRBJ2-1; TRBD1 matches at 8 bases. J lost 3 bases, V lost 2 bases, and 6 bases had no gene match. The CDR3 length is 16 residues. The germline V gene encodes CDR1 SGHNT and CDR2 YENEEA. DNA for the CDR3: TGTGCCAGCAGCTTAAATGGACAGGGTCTCTACAATGAGCAGTTCTTC. Protein: CASSLNGQGLYNEQFF. The variable domain in full, completed from reference TRBV11-3 and TRBJ2-1, reads EAGVVQSPRYKIIEKKQPVAFWCNPISGHNTLYWYLQNLGQGPELLIRYENEEAVDDSQLPKDRFSAERLKGVDSTLKIQPAELGDSAVYLCASSLNGQGLYNEQFFGPGTRLTVL.

This clone showed up just a few times. The rearrangement uses TRBV6-8 and TRBJ2-2, with TRBD2 as a possible D gene (6 bases). The CDR3 runs to 14 residues. Germline loops: CDR1 MNHGY, CDR2 SAAAGT. V was shortened by 7 bases and J by 4 bases, with 13 bases between the two germline ends. The CDR3 coding sequence is TGTGCCAGCATCGAAACGGGAGTCACCGGGGAGCTGTTTTTT. Translating it yields CASIETGVTGELFF.

The table lists this clone with a few counts. The junction departs from the called germline gene at one end, perhaps through a read error. The V and J genes are TRBV7-6 and TRBJ2-5; D gene ambiguous. Germline CDR1 is SGHVS and CDR2 is FNYEAQ. The CDR3 runs 16 residues. The CDR3 DNA sequence: TGTGCTAGCAGCTTAGGGCCTTGGGGTACGCAAGAGACCCAGTACTTC. It yields the protein CASSLGPWGTQETQYF.